Shown below are 16 T cell receptor beta chains from a single sample sequenced in a study of blood T cell repertoires in COVID-19. Profiled with immunoSEQ multiplex PCR; TCRdb holds only in-frame clones, not every one. Counted here are roughly 110,000 clones, about 85% occurring once; the ten biggest clones make up approximately 13%. Sequences were obtained from peripheral blood. The receptors were gathered from a human donor in a cohort sampled during active COVID-19.

CDR3 residues: CASSVDRDYEQYF. The CDR3 DNA reads TGTGCCAGCAGCGTGGACAGGGACTACGAGCAGTACTTC. The chain links TRBV11-1 to TRBJ2-7; TRBD1 aligns across 8 bases. Losses at the gene ends were 5 bases for V and 3 bases for J; bases not matched to a gene: 3. The CDR3 contains 13 residues. Germline assignment: CDR1 SGHAT and CDR2 FQDESV (reference sequence). The full variable domain, completed using reference TRBV11-1 and TRBJ2-7, is EAEVAQSPRYKITEKSQAVAFWCDPISGHATLYWYRQILGQGPELLVQFQDESVVDDSQLPKDRFSAERLKGVDSTLKIQPAELGDSAMYLCASSVDRDYEQYFGPGTRLTVT.

V gene TRBV28 combines with J gene TRBJ1-2, with D possibly being TRBD1 (5 bases). The V end lost 2 bases, the J end lost 8 bases, and 12 bases lay between the germline ends. The germline V gene encodes CDR1 MDHEN and CDR2 SYDVKM. The CDR3 runs 13 residues. CDR3 in DNA: TGTGCCAGCAGTTTAGGGCAGGGAGGCGGCTACACCTTC. This translates into CASSLGQGGGYTF.

CDR3 coding DNA: TGTGCCACCGGGGACAGGGGTTTTAATGGCTACACCTTC. It yields the protein CATGDRGFNGYTF. V gene TRBV10-3 combines with J gene TRBJ1-2, with 10 bases that match TRBD1. J lost 6 bases, V lost 10 bases, and 8 bases had no gene match. Per germline, CDR1 ENHRY and CDR2 SYGVKD. This CDR3 is 13 amino acids long.

The chain couples TRBV28 to TRBJ1-2, with D perhaps matching TRBD1 (5 bases). V gave up 6 bases and J gave up 5 bases, with 10 bases separating them. This CDR3 has 12 amino acids. CDR1 and CDR2 (germline): MDHEN, SYDVKM. The CDR3 DNA follows: TGTGCCAGCAGACCTAGACAGTATGGCTACACCTTC. Its protein is CASRPRQYGYTF.

The rearrangement links TRBV19 to TRBJ1-5, with 7 bases fitting TRBD1. The CDR3 loop spans 14 amino acids. Germline-derived CDR1 and CDR2 are LNHDA and SQIVND (reference sequence). V was pared by 9 bases and J by 0 bases, with 5 bases of the junction left unmatched. CDR3 in DNA: TGTGCCAGCCGACAGGGATATAGCAATCAGCCCCAGCATTTT. It yields the protein CASRQGYSNQPQHF.

The chain joins TRBV6-5 to TRBJ1-6, with 7 bases that match TRBD1. CDR3 size: 15 residues. J gave up 7 bases and V 4 bases, and 7 bases lay outside the gene matches. Germline loops: CDR1 MNHEY, CDR2 SVGAGI. CDR3: CASSSLGQENSPLHF. CDR3 sequence (DNA): TGTGCCAGCAGTTCCCTCGGACAGGAAAATTCACCCCTCCACTTT.

J is TRBJ1-1 and V is TRBV11-2; D perhaps matches TRBD1 (6 bases). Trimming cost V 0 bases and J 1 base, with 12 bases left between them. The V gene's germline CDR1 is SGHAT and CDR2 FQNNGV. The CDR3 totals 16 residues. The CDR3 coding sequence is TGTGCCAGCAGCTTAGAGTTCGGCAGGGGGAACACTGAAGCTTTCTTT. This sequence encodes CASSLEFGRGNTEAFF.

This clone has only one observation. The CDR3 is CASTGGSGANVLTF. The DNA for the CDR3 is TGTGCCAGCACCGGGGGCTCTGGGGCCAACGTCCTGACTTTC. The chain combines TRBV28 with TRBJ2-6; tentatively, D is TRBD2 (6 bases). Germline V lookup: CDR1 MDHEN, CDR2 SYDVKM. V dropped 7 bases and J dropped 0 bases, with 7 bases sitting between them. This CDR3 is built from 14 residues.

This chain connects TRBV5-1 to TRBJ2-1, with 14 bases matching TRBD2. J lost 10 bases, V lost 2 bases, and 8 bases had no gene match. The CDR3 contains 16 residues. Germline CDR1 is SGHRS and CDR2 is YFSETQ. CDR3 sequence reads: CASSFSRLAGGNEQFF. CDR3 nucleotides: TGCGCCAGCAGCTTCAGCAGACTAGCGGGGGGGAACGAGCAGTTCTTC.

The chain combines TRBV5-6 with TRBJ2-7, with D perhaps matching TRBD2 (6 bases). There are 14 residues in the CDR3. Germline-derived CDR1 and CDR2 are SGHDT and YYEEEE. Trimming shortened V by 0 bases and J by 5 bases, and 12 bases separated the two germline ends. The CDR3 protein is CASSLGAGMHEQYF. CDR3 sequence (DNA): TGTGCCAGCAGCTTGGGCGCGGGGATGCACGAGCAGTACTTC.

The V gene is TRBV27, the J gene TRBJ2-1; weak D call: TRBD2 (7 bases). The ends were cut back, 7 bases at V and 8 bases at J, with 21 bases in the middle. CDR1 is MNHEY, CDR2 SMNVEV, per germline (reference sequence). The CDR3 is 15 residues long. The CDR3 sequence is CASIPGGGPFDEQFF. DNA for the CDR3: TGTGCCAGCATACCTGGGGGGGGGCCTTTCGATGAGCAGTTCTTC.

The rearrangement joins TRBV15 to TRBJ1-1, with 8 nucleotides matching TRBD1. Per germline, CDR1 LNHNV and CDR2 YYDKDF (reference sequence). V was pared by 0 bases and J by 10 bases, with 10 bases of the junction left unmatched. The CDR3 runs to 15 residues. This chain's CDR3 is CATSRDRDGQGTAFF. The CDR3 coding sequence is TGTGCCACCAGCAGAGATCGGGACGGACAGGGAACAGCTTTCTTT.

This clone showed up just once. The gene calls are TRBV6-2 or TRBV6-3 and TRBJ2-1, with D hard to call. The length of the CDR3 is 11 residues. V was shortened by 6 bases and J by 8 bases, with 8 bases between the two germline ends. From germline, CDR1 is MNHEY and CDR2 SVGEGT. The CDR3 is CASSQSYEQFF. The CDR3 bases are TGTGCCAGCAGCCAAAGCTATGAGCAGTTCTTC.

The chain recombines TRBV9 with TRBJ1-6, with 9 bases aligning to TRBD1. The CDR3 is 15 amino acids. Germline loops: CDR1 SGDLS, CDR2 YYNGEE. J lost 10 bases, V lost 0 bases, and 5 bases had no gene match. Here the CDR3 DNA reads TGTGCCAGCAGCGTAGTTCGGACAGGGGTATCACCCCTCCACTTT. Translating it yields CASSVVRTGVSPLHF.

The rearrangement joins TRBV18 to TRBJ1-5; D uncertain. CDR1 KGHSH and CDR2 LQKENI come from the germline V gene. The CDR3 extends over 14 amino acids. V was pared by 0 bases and J by 5 bases, with 8 bases between. As DNA, the CDR3 is TGTGCCAGCTCACCACCGAATCGGGATCAGCCCCAGCATTTT. This encodes CASSPPNRDQPQHF.

The sample holds one count of this clone. The chain employs TRBV5-1 and TRBJ1-2; a possible D gene is TRBD1 (6 bases). The CDR3 runs 14 residues. V lost 4 bases and J lost 2, with 12 bases in between. Germline V lookup: CDR1 SGHRS, CDR2 YFSETQ. CDR3 region: CASSPDRGNYGYTF. The CDR3 DNA is TGCGCCAGCAGCCCGGACAGAGGCAACTATGGCTACACCTTC.